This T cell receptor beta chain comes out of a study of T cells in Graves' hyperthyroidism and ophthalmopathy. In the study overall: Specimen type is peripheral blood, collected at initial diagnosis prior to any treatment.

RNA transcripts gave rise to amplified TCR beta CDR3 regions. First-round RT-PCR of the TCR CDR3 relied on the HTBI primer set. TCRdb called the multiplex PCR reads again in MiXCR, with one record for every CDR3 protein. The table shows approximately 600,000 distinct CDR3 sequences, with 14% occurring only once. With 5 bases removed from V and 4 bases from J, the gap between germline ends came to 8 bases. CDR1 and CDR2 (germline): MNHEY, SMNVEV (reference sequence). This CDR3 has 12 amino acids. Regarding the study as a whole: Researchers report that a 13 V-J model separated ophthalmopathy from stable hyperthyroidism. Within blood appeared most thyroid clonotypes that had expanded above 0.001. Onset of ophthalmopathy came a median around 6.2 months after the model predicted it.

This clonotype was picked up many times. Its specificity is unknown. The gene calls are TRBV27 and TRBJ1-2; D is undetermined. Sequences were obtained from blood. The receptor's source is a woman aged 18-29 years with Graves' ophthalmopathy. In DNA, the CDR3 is TGTGCCAGCAGTCCTGATTCCTATGGCTACACCTTC. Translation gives CASSPDSYGYTF.